These 29 T cell receptor beta chains share one sample of origin, sequenced in a study of CD4 T cells in relation to SARS-CoV-2 and coronaviruses (dated by TCRdb to the early 2020s). Libraries were prepared through the immunoSEQ multiplex PCR assay. Here the immuneACCESS table is served through TCRdb, limited to in-frame sequences with V and J called. Missing clones are a known gap in these copies; in checked studies unresolved V genes cover under half, and the rest lacks a known reason. For this sample there are 30,000 to 45,000 clones; more than 60% appear just once. Roughly 2.8% of the sample belongs to the ten largest clones. These receptors have no known antigen. Sample: memory CD4+ T cells from PBMCs, cultured in vitro. The intended sense of this specimen's cell subset or site label: memory (non-naive) CD4+ T cells. The receptors were gathered from an adult with COVID-19.

This chain connects TRBV28 to TRBJ2-7; 10 bases map to TRBD2. Trimming cost V 11 bases and J 6 bases; bases outside gene matches: 13. In germline, CDR1 is MDHEN, CDR2 SYDVKM. The CDR3 is 14 amino acids. The CDR3 protein is CAASGGGSVLEQYF. In DNA form, the CDR3 reads TGTGCCGCCAGCGGGGGGGGTTCCGTTCTCGAGCAGTACTTC.

This clone has a handful of counts. The chain couples TRBV2 to TRBJ2-7, with 9 bases aligning to TRBD1. CDR3 size: 14 residues. Germline assignment: CDR1 SNHLY and CDR2 FYNNEI. The V and J ends lost 4 bases and 4 bases, in that order; junction bases with no gene match: 5. CDR3 protein: CASSGETGGYEQYF. The CDR3 DNA reads TGTGCCAGCAGTGGAGAGACAGGGGGGTACGAGCAGTACTTC.

The chain links TRBV19 to TRBJ1-3; weak D call: TRBD1 (5 bases). Deletions cut 8 bases from V and 2 bases from J, with 13 bases between. Per germline, CDR1 LNHDA and CDR2 SQIVND (reference sequence). The CDR3 has 14 amino acids. In DNA, the CDR3 is TGTGCCAGTTCCCTCCGACAGACTGGAAACACCATATATTTT. This gives the protein CASSLRQTGNTIYF.

The chain combines TRBV19 with TRBJ2-6; the D gene could be TRBD1 or TRBD2 (5 bases each). The CDR3 runs 16 residues. The germline V and J ends were trimmed by 3 bases and 2 bases, with 11 bases remaining between them. CDR1 is LNHDA, CDR2 SQIVND, per germline (reference sequence). CDR3 amino acids: CASSIKGRAGANVLTF. Written as DNA, the CDR3 is TGTGCCAGTAGTATTAAGGGGCGGGCTGGGGCCAACGTCCTGACTTTC.

The V and J genes are TRBV5-4 and TRBJ2-3; unclear D gene. The CDR3 length is 13 residues. V was pared by 3 bases and J by 0 bases, with 5 bases between. CDR1 SGHNT and CDR2 YYREEE come from the germline V gene (reference sequence). The CDR3 DNA sequence: TGTGCCAGCAGCTCAGCGAGCACAGATACGCAGTATTTT. It translates to CASSSASTDTQYF.

The chain carries TRBV14 and TRBJ2-1; 9 bases map to TRBD2. V lost 4 bases and J lost 1; bases outside the gene matches: 8. The V gene's germline CDR1 is SGHDN and CDR2 FVKESK. This CDR3 comprises 17 residues. The CDR3 protein is CASSLRTSAGSYNEQFF. CDR3 bases: TGTGCCAGCAGCCTTAGGACTAGCGCCGGGTCCTACAATGAGCAGTTCTTC. The full variable domain, rest sourced from reference TRBV14 and TRBJ2-1, is EAGVTQFPSHSVIEKGQTVTLRCDPISGHDNLYWYRRVMGKEIKFLLHFVKESKQDESGMPNNRFLAERTGGTYSTLKVQPAELEDSGVYFCASSLRTSAGSYNEQFFGPGTRLTVL.

V usage is TRBV2 and J usage is TRBJ2-1, with TRBD2 matching over 7 bases. Germline loops: CDR1 SNHLY, CDR2 FYNNEI. This CDR3 region has 18 residues. Losses at the gene ends were 3 bases for V and 2 bases for J; bases not matched to a gene: 13. In DNA, the CDR3 is TGTGCCAGCAGTGATTTACAAGCGTCGGCGGGGGCCTACAATGAGCAGTTCTTC. This sequence encodes CASSDLQASAGAYNEQFF.

The rearrangement joins TRBV2 to TRBJ1-5; TRBD1 might be the D (5 bases). CDR3 length: 13 amino acids. Trimming removed 6 bases from V and 6 bases from J, with 12 bases in between. Germline CDR1 is SNHLY and CDR2 is FYNNEI. The CDR3 region is CASSGRVLQPQHF. The CDR3 region has the DNA TGTGCCAGCAGCGGCAGGGTTCTTCAGCCCCAGCATTTT.

This clone was found a few times. V gene TRBV27 combines with J gene TRBJ2-2, with TRBD2 as a possible D gene (6 bases). The CDR3 sequence is 19 residues long. Germline CDR1 and CDR2: MNHEY and SMNVEV (reference sequence). Trimming left V 4 bases short and J 2 bases short, with 23 bases between. For the CDR3, the DNA is TGTGCCAGCAGTTGGTGGGGGTGGAGGGCAGGGTCCAACACCGGGGAGCTGTTTTTT. Its translation: CASSWWGWRAGSNTGELFF.

The rearrangement uses TRBV6-5 and TRBJ1-5; no definite D call. The ends were cut back, 6 bases at V and 0 bases at J, with 12 bases in the middle. The CDR3 spans 15 residues. Germline V CDR1 and CDR2: MNHEY, SVGAGI. The CDR3 protein is CASSWTEYSNQPQHF. CDR3 bases: TGTGCCAGCAGCTGGACTGAGTATAGCAATCAGCCCCAGCATTTT.

The V call is TRBV19, the J call TRBJ1-5; no clear D. Per the germline V gene, CDR1 is LNHDA and CDR2 is SQIVND (reference sequence). V was cut by 5 bases and J by 3 bases, with 17 bases left in between. The CDR3 runs 16 residues. The CDR3 coding sequence is TGTGCCAGTAGTGCGGGTTCGGCGGGGTACAATCAGCCCCAGCATTTT. Translated, it gives CASSAGSAGYNQPQHF.

This clone was picked up one time. This rearrangement joins TRBV5-1 to TRBJ2-5; D perhaps matches TRBD2 (7 bases). The CDR3 consists of 14 residues. V gave up 5 bases and J gave up 3 bases, with 14 bases separating them. In germline, CDR1 is SGHRS, CDR2 YFSETQ. The CDR3 coding sequence is TGCGCCAGCAGGCCAGGGGCGGGAGAAGAGACCCAGTACTTC. Translated: CASRPGAGEETQYF.

J is TRBJ2-2 and V is TRBV29-1; 13 nucleotides line up with TRBD2. V shed 7 bases and J 3 bases; nucleotides not matched to a gene: 5. The CDR3 is 15 residues long. Looked up from germline, CDR1 is SQVTM and CDR2 is ANQGSEA. In nucleotides, the CDR3 is TGCAGCGCCCGAGGACTAGCGGGAGACACCGGGGAGCTGTTTTTT. Its translation is CSARGLAGDTGELFF.

The chain carries TRBV30 and TRBJ1-4, with 7 bases aligning to TRBD1. Losses at the gene ends were 4 bases for V and 8 bases for J; bases not matched to a gene: 4. Looked up from germline, CDR1 is GTSNPN and CDR2 is SVGIG (reference sequence). This CDR3 has 12 residues. CDR3 in DNA: TGTGCCTGGAAGGGGGCCCGGGAAAAACTGTTTTTT. Translating gives CAWKGAREKLFF.

This sequence joins TRBV3-1 (or the pseudogene TRBV3-2) and TRBJ2-1; 12 bases are shared with TRBD2. Germline loops: CDR1 LGHDT, CDR2 YNNKEL (reference sequence). The CDR3 loop spans 16 amino acids. With V trimmed by 2 bases and J by 7 bases, 6 bases remained unmatched. The CDR3 nucleotides read TGTGCCAGCAGCCAAAGAGCGGGACTAGCGGGTAATGAGCAGTTCTTC. Encoded protein: CASSQRAGLAGNEQFF.

J is TRBJ2-1 and V is TRBV27, with D possibly being TRBD2 (5 bases). Trimming pared 4 bases from V and 2 bases from J, leaving 12 bases between. CDR1 and CDR2 (germline): MNHEY, SMNVEV (reference sequence). This CDR3 spans 15 amino acids. The CDR3, as DNA: TGTGCCAGCAGTTCGGAGACTATCGCCTACAATGAGCAGTTCTTC. Its translation: CASSSETIAYNEQFF.

The chain uses TRBV19 and TRBJ1-2; D is ambiguous. V dropped 5 bases and J dropped 2 bases, with 12 bases sitting between them. Germline-derived CDR1 and CDR2 are LNHDA and SQIVND (reference sequence). The CDR3 length is 14 residues. The CDR3 sequence is CASSPDRMNYGYTF. As DNA, the CDR3 is TGTGCCAGTAGTCCCGACCGGATGAACTATGGCTACACCTTC.

The chain links TRBV5-4 to TRBJ1-6, with D unclear. CDR1 is SGHNT and CDR2 is YYREEE in the germline V gene (reference sequence). This CDR3 is built from 16 residues. Trimming cost V 2 bases and J 0 bases, with 9 bases left between them. The CDR3 region is CASSFLGSSYNSPLHF. For the CDR3, the DNA is TGTGCCAGCAGCTTTCTTGGGAGCTCCTATAATTCACCCCTCCACTTT.

In its sample, this clone was seen a few times. This rearrangement joins TRBV30 to TRBJ2-5; D unresolved. Germline V gene data show CDR1 as GTSNPN and CDR2 as SVGIG (reference sequence). The CDR3 is made up of 14 amino acids. Trimming pared 1 base from V and 5 bases from J, leaving 14 bases between. The CDR3 is CAWSEIASRETQYF. DNA of the CDR3: TGTGCCTGGAGTGAAATAGCCTCCCGTGAGACCCAGTACTTC.

The rearrangement uses TRBV6-1 and TRBJ2-7; D uncertain. Germline assignment: CDR1 MNHNS and CDR2 SASEGT. The V and J ends lost 0 bases and 3 bases respectively, with 6 bases between them. CDR3 length equals 13 residues. CDR3 DNA: TGTGCCAGCAGTGAAGCAGGAAACTACGAGCAGTACTTC. Translation: CASSEAGNYEQYF.

This clone was detected only a few times. The chain is built from TRBV12-3 or TRBV12-4 and TRBJ2-1; no firm D call. Trimming stripped 4 bases from V and 6 bases from J, with 10 bases between. The CDR3 sequence is 13 residues long. This CDR3 is CASSSPWSNEQFF. In DNA, the CDR3 is TGTGCCAGCAGTTCCCCTTGGAGCAATGAGCAGTTCTTC.

This clone came up once. This sequence joins TRBV2 and TRBJ2-1; 8 nucleotides align to TRBD2. J lost 15 bases, V lost 6 bases, and 19 bases had no gene match. Germline CDR1 and CDR2: SNHLY and FYNNEI. The CDR3 is 15 residues long. The CDR3 spells CASSPNGGLAGSWFF. The CDR3 bases are TGTGCCAGCAGCCCTAACGGGGGTCTAGCGGGCAGTTGGTTCTTC.

In DNA form, the CDR3 reads TGTGCCAGCAGTTCCAGGACAGGGGGGGATTCACCCCTCCACTTT. Its translation: CASSSRTGGDSPLHF. The gene calls are TRBV2 and TRBJ1-6, with TRBD1 matching over 10 bases. With 5 bases clipped from V and 8 bases from J, the junction kept 6 bases outside the gene matches. CDR1 SNHLY and CDR2 FYNNEI come from the germline V gene. CDR3 length equals 15 residues.

The J gene is TRBJ2-3, the V gene TRBV19, with 13 bases lining up with TRBD2. Germline V gene sequence: CDR1 LNHDA, CDR2 SQIVND (reference sequence). Trimming cost V 4 bases and J 5 bases; bases outside gene matches: 6. There are 16 residues in the CDR3. CDR3 DNA: TGTGCCAGTAGTAGACTAGCGGGAGGCCTCAGAGATACGCAGTATTTT. Encoded protein: CASSRLAGGLRDTQYF.

The chain uses TRBV11-2 and TRBJ2-1; D is uncertain. This CDR3 contains 13 residues. CDR1 is SGHAT and CDR2 is FQNNGV in the germline V gene. Between the trimmed V and J ends, which lost 7 bases and 5 bases, there was a span of 12 bases. CDR3 nucleotides: TGTGCCAGCACCAGGATACGAGACAATGAGCAGTTCTTC. This codes for CASTRIRDNEQFF. Complete variable domain (other parts from reference TRBV11-2 and TRBJ2-1): EAGVAQSPRYKIIEKRQSVAFWCNPISGHATLYWYQQILGQGPKLLIQFQNNGVVDDSQLPKDRFSAERLKGVDSTLKIQPAKLEDSAVYLCASTRIRDNEQFFGPGTRLTVL.

CDR3 region: CATSREGATGVGGETQYF. The CDR3 DNA reads TGTGCCACCAGCAGAGAGGGGGCGACAGGGGTGGGAGGAGAGACCCAGTACTTC. The genes are TRBV15 and TRBJ2-5; TRBD1 matches at 8 bases. This CDR3 has 18 amino acids. The germline CDR1 and CDR2 sequences are LNHNV and YYDKDF (reference sequence). Unmatched junction bases numbered 13, after V lost 0 bases and J lost 4 bases.

V is TRBV11-2 and J is TRBJ1-1; 10 positions agree with TRBD1. The CDR3 extends over 14 amino acids. V lost 5 bases and J lost 11; bases outside the gene matches: 11. Per the germline V gene, CDR1 is SGHAT and CDR2 is FQNNGV. CDR3 amino acids: CASSATGGDLSAFF. The CDR3 DNA follows: TGTGCCAGCAGCGCGACAGGGGGCGATTTGAGTGCTTTCTTT.

J is TRBJ2-1 and V is TRBV11-2; 8 bases align to TRBD2. J gave up 0 bases and V 4 bases, and 5 bases lay outside the gene matches. Germline CDR1 reads SGHAT; CDR2 reads FQNNGV. This CDR3 has 16 residues. CDR3: CASSSKLAASYNEQFF. CDR3 DNA: TGTGCCAGCAGCTCAAAACTAGCGGCCTCCTACAATGAGCAGTTCTTC.

The rearrangement uses TRBV19 and TRBJ1-5; perhaps TRBD1 as D (6 bases). The CDR3 is 14 residues long. CDR1 LNHDA and CDR2 SQIVND come from the germline V gene (reference sequence). V gave up 5 bases and J gave up 6 bases, with 14 bases separating them. CDR3: CASSLGGAGQPQHF. CDR3 DNA sequence: TGTGCCAGTAGTTTGGGGGGCGCAGGTCAGCCCCAGCATTTT.